This T cell receptor (beta chain) was captured by sequencing in a study of blood T cell repertoires in COVID-19. Study in general: COVID-19 samples collected from the United States, Italy and Spain covered acute and convalescent phases. The cDNA or gDNA used as material had been derived from T cells, B-cell-depleted T cells, or PBMCs.

In germline, CDR1 is MNHEY, CDR2 SVGAGI. The V segment lost 7 bases and the J segment 7 bases; nucleotides outside the gene matches: 9. The CDR3 has 14 amino acids. Original data processing: Estimates of nucleated cell counts were drawn from the amplification of reference gene primers. Using immunoSEQ multiplex PCR, the repertoire was profiled, and TCRdb retains in-frame clones only, with some absent. The V and J calls and clone size come from that table; D and trimming were worked out from the DNA. The table shows tens of thousands of clones, with approximately 88% occurring only once. This clone came up once.

This clonotype originated in a woman in her sixties or seventies with acute or convalescent COVID-19. The sample comprised peripheral blood. The chain links TRBV6-5 to TRBJ2-4; 8 bases map to TRBD1. The CDR3 coding sequence is TGTGCCAGCACAGTAACAGGGGGAAACAACATTCAGTACTTC. It encodes CASTVTGGNNIQYF.